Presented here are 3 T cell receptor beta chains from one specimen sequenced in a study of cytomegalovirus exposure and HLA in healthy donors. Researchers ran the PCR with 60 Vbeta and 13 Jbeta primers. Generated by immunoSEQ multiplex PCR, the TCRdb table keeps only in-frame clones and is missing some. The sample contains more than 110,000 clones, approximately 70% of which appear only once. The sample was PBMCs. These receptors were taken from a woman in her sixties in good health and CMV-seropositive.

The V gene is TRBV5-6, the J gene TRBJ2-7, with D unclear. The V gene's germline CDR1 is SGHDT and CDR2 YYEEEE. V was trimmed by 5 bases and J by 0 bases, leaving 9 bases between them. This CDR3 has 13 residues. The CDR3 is CASRYTSSYEQYF. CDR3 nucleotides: TGTGCCAGCAGATACACCTCCTCCTACGAGCAGTACTTC.

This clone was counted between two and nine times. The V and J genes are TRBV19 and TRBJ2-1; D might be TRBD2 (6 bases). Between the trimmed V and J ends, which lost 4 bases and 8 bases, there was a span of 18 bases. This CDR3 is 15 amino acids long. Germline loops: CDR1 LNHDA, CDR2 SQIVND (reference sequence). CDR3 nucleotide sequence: TGTGCCAGTAGTACCGCGGGAAGTCCTTCGGATGAGCAGTTCTTC. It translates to CASSTAGSPSDEQFF.

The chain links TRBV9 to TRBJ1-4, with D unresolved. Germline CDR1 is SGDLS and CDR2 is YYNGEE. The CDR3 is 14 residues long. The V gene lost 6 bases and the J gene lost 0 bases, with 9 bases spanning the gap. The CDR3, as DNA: TGTGCCAGCAACAGAGAAGCAACTAATGAAAAACTGTTTTTT. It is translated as CASNREATNEKLFF.